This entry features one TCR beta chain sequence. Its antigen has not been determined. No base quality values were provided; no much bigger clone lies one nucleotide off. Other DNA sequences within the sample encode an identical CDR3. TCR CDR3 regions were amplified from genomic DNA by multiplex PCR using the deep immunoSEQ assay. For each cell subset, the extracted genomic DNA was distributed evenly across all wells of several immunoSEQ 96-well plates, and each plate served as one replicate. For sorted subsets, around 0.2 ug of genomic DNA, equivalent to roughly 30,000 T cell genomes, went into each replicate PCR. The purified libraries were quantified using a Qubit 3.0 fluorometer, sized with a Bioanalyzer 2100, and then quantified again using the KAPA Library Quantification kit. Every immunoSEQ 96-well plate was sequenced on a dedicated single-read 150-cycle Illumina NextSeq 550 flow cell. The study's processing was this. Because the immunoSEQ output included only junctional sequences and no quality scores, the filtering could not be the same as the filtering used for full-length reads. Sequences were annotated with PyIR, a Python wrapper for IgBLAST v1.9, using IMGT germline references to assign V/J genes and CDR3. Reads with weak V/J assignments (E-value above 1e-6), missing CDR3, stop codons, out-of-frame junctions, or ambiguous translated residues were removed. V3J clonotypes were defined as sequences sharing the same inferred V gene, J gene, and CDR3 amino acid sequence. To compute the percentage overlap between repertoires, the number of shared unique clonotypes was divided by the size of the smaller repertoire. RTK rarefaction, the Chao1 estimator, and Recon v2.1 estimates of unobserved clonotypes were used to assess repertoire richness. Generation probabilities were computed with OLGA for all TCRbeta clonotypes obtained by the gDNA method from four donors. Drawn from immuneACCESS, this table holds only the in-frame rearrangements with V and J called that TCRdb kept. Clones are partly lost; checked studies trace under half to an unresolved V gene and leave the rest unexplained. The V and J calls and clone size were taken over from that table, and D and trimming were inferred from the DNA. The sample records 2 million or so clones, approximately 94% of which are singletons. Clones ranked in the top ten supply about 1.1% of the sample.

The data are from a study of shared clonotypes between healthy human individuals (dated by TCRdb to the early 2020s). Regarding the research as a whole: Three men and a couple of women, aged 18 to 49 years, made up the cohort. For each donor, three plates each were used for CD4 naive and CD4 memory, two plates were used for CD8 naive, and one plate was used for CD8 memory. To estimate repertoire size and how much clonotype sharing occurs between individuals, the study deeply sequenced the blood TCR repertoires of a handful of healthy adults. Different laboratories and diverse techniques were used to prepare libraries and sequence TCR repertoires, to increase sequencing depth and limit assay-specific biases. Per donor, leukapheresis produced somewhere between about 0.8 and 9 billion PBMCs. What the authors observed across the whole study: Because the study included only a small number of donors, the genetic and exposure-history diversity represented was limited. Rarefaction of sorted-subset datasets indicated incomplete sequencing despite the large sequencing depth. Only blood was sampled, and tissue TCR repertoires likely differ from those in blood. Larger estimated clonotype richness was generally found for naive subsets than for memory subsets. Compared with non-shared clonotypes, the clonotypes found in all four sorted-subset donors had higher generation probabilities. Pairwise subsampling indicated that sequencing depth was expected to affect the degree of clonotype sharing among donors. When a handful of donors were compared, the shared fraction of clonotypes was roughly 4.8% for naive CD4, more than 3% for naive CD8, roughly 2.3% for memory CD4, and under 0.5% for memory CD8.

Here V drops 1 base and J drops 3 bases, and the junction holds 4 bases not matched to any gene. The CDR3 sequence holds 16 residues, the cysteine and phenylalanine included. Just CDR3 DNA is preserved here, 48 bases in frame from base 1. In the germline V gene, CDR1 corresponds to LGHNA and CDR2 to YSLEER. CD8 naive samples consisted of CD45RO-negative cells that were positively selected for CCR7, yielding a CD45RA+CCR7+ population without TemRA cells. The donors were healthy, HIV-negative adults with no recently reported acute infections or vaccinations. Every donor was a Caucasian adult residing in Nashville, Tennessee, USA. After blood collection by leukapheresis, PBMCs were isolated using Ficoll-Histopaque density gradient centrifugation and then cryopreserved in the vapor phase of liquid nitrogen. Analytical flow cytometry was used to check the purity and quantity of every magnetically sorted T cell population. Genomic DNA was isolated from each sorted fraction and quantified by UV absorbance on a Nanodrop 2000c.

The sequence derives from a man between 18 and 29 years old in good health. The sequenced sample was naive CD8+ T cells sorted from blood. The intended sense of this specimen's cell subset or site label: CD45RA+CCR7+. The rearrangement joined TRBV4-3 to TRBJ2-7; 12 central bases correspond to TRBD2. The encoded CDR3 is CASSQGLAGESYEQYF. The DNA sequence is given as TGCGCCAGCAGCCAAGGACTAGCGGGAGAAAGCTACGAGCAGTACTTC.